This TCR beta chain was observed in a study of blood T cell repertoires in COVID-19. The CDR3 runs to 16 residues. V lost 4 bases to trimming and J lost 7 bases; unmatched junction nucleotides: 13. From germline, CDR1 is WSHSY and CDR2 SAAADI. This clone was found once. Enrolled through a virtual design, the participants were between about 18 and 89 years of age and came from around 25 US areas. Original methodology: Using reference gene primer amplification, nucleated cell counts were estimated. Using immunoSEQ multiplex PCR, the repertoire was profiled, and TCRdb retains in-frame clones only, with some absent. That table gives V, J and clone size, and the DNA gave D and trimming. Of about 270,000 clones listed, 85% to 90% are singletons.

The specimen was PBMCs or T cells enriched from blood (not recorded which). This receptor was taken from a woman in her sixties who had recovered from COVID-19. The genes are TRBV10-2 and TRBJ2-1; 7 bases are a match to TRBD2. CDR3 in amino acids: CASSGRAGAGENEQFF. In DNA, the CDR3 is TGCGCCAGCAGTGGGAGAGCCGGCGCGGGAGAGAATGAGCAGTTCTTC.